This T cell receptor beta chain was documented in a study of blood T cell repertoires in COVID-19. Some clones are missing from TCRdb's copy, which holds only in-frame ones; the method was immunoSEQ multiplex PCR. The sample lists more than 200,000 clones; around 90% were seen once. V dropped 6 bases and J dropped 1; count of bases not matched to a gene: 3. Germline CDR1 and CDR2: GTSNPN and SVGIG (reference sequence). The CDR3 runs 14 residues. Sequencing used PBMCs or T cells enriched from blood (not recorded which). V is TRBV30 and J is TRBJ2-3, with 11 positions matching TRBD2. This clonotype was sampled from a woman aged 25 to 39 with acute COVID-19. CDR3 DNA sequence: TGTGCCTGCCCACTAGCGGGGGGCACAGATACGCAGTATTTT. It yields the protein CACPLAGGTDTQYF.